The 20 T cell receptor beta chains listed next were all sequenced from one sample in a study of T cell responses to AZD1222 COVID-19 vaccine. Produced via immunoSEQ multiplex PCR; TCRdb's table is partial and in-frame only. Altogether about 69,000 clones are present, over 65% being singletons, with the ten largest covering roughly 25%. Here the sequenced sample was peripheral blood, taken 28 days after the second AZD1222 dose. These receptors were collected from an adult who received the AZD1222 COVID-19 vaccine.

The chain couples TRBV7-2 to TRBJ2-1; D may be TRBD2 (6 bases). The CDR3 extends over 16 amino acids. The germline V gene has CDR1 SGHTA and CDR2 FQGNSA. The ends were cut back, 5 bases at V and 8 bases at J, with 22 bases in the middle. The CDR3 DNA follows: TGTGCCAGCAGCCTAACGGGGGACCCGAGGGGACATGAGCAGTTCTTC. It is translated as CASSLTGDPRGHEQFF.

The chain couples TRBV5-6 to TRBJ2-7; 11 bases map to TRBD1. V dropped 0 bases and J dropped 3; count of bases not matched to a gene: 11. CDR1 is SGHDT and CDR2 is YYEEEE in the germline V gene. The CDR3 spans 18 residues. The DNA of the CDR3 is TGTGCCAGCAGCTTGGCCTCCGGACAGGGGGCACCGCACTACGAGCAGTACTTC. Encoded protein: CASSLASGQGAPHYEQYF.

CDR3 residues: CASSLQVIYYEQYF. The CDR3 region has the DNA TGTGCCAGCAGCTTACAGGTGATCTACTACGAGCAGTACTTC. The J gene is TRBJ2-7, the V gene TRBV5-5; possibly TRBD1 for D (5 bases). The CDR3 has 14 amino acids. Germline CDR1 is SGHKS and CDR2 is YYEKEE (reference sequence). V was cut by 2 bases and J by 3 bases, with 12 bases left in between.

The CDR3 sequence is CASIGQGRNTEAFF. The CDR3 DNA follows: TGTGCCAGCATCGGACAGGGGCGAAACACTGAAGCTTTCTTT. This chain links TRBV21-1 with TRBJ1-1; TRBD1 is the table's D call and was not checked against the DNA. TRBV21-1 is labeled a pseudogene. CDR3 length: 14 residues.

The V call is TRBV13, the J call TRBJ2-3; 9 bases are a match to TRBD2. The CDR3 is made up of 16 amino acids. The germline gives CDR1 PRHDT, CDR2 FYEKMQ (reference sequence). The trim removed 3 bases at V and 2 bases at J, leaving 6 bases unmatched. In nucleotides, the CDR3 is TGTGCCAGCAGCTTCGGGAGCGGGGGGACCACAGATACGCAGTATTTT. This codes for CASSFGSGGTTDTQYF.

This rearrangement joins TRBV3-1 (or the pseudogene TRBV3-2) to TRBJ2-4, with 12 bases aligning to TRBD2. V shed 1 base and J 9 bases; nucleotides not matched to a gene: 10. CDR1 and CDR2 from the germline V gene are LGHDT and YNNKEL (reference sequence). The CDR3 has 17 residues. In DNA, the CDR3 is TGTGCCAGCAGCCAAGGTGATCCCGGACTAGCGGGATCCATTCAGTACTTC. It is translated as CASSQGDPGLAGSIQYF.

The CDR3 loop is CASIYRVGYTF. As DNA, the CDR3 is TGTGCCAGCATCTACAGGGTCGGCTACACCTTC. This sequence joins TRBV2 and TRBJ1-2; D might be TRBD1 (6 bases). V was trimmed by 7 bases and J by 8 bases, leaving 11 bases between them. CDR1 is SNHLY, CDR2 FYNNEI, per germline. The CDR3 sequence is 11 residues long.

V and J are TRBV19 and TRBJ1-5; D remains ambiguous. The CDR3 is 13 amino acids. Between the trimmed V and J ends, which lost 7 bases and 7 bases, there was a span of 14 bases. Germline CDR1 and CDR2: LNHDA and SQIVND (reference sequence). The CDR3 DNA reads TGTGCCAGTACCCCAGGTCTTTGGCAGCCCCAGCATTTT. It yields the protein CASTPGLWQPQHF.

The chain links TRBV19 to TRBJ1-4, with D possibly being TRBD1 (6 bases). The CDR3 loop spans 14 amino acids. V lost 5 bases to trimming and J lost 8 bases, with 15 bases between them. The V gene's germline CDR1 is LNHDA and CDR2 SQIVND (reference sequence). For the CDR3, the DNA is TGTGCCAGTAGTCCGGGACATCGGTCCGAAAAACTGTTTTTT. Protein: CASSPGHRSEKLFF.

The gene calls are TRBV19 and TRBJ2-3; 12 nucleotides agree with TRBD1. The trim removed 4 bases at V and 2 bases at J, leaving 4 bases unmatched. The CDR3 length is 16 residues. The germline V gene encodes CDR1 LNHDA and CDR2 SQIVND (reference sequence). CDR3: CASSNQGQGATDTQYF. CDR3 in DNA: TGTGCCAGTAGTAATCAGGGACAGGGGGCCACAGATACGCAGTATTTT.

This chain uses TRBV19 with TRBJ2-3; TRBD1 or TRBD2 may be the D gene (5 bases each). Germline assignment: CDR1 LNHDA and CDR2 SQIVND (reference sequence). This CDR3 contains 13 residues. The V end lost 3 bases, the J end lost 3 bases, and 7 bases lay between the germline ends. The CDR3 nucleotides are TGTGCCAGTAGTATTGGGGGAACAGATACGCAGTATTTT. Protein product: CASSIGGTDTQYF.

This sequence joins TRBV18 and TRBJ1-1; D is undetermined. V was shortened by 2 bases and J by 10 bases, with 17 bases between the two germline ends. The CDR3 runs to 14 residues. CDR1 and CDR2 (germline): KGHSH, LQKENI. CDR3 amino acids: CASSPEEREVRAFF. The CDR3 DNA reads TGTGCCAGCTCACCAGAAGAGAGAGAGGTACGAGCTTTCTTT.

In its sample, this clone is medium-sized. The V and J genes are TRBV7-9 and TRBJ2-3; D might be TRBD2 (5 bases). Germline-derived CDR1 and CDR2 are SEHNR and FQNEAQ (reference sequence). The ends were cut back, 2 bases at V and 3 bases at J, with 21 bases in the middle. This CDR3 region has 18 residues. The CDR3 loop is CASSLLFRPPRGTDTQYF. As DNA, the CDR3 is TGTGCCAGCAGCTTATTATTTCGGCCGCCTCGCGGGACAGATACGCAGTATTTT.

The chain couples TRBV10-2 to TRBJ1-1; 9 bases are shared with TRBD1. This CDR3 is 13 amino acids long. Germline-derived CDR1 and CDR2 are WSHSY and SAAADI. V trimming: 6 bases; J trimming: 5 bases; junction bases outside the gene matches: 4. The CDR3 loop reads CASRTGGGTEAFF. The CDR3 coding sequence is TGCGCCAGCAGGACAGGGGGGGGAACTGAAGCTTTCTTT.

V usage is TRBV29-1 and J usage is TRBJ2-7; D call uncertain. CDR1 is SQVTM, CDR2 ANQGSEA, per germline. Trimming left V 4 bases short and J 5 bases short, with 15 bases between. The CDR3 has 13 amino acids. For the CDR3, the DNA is TGCAGCGTTGTCGCACCCGCTTCGGACGAGCAGTACTTC. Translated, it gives CSVVAPASDEQYF.

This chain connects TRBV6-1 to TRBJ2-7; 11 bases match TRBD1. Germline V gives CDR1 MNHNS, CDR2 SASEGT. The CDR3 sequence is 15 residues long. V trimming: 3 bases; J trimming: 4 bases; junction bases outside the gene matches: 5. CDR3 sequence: CASSDQDRGPYEQYF. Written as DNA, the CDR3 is TGTGCCAGCAGTGATCAGGACAGGGGGCCTTACGAGCAGTACTTC.

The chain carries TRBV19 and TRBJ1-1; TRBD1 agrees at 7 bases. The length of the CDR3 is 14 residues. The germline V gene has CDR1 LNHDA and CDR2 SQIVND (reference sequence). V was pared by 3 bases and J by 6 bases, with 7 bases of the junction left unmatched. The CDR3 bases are TGTGCCAGTAGTATCCCCAGGGGGAGGGCTGAAGCTTTCTTT. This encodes CASSIPRGRAEAFF.

CDR3 region: CASLPGPGWTVHEQFF. In nucleotides, the CDR3 is TGTGCCAGCCTTCCCGGGCCTGGGTGGACGGTCCATGAGCAGTTCTTC. The rearrangement joins TRBV14 to TRBJ2-1, with D hard to call. V was trimmed by 8 bases and J by 8 bases, leaving 25 bases between them. There are 16 residues in the CDR3. Per germline, CDR1 SGHDN and CDR2 FVKESK.

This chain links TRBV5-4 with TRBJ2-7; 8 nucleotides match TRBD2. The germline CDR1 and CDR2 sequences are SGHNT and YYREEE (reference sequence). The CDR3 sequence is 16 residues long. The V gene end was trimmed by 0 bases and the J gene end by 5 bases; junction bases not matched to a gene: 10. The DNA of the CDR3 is TGTGCCAGCAGCTTGGGGCCCGGGAGGGCCGTCGACGAGCAGTACTTC. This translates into CASSLGPGRAVDEQYF.

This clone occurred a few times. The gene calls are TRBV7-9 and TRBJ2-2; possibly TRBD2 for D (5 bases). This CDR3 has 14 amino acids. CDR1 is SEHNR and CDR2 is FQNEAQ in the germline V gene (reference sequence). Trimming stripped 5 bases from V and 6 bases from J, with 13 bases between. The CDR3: CASSGGGVPGELFF. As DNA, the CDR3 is TGTGCCAGCAGCGGAGGAGGCGTCCCCGGGGAGCTGTTTTTT.